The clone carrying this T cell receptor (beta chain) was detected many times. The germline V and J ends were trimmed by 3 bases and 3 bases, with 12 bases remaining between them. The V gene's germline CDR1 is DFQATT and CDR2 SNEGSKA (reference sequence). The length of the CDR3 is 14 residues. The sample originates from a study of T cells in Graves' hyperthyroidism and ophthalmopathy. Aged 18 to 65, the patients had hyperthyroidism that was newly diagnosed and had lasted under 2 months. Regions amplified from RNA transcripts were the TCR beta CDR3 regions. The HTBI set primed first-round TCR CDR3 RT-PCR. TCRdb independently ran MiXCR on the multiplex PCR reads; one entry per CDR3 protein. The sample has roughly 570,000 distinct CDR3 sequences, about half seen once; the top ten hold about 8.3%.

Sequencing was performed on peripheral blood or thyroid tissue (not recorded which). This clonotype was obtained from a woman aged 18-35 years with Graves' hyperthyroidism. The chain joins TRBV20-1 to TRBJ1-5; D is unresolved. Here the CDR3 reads CSARFGSPNQPQHF. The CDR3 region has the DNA TGCAGTGCTAGGTTCGGCAGCCCCAATCAGCCCCAGCATTTT.